This is a list of T cell receptor beta chains from one sample in a study of cytomegalovirus exposure and HLA in healthy donors. Sequencing used immunoSEQ multiplex PCR; TCRdb keeps in-frame clones, though not all of them. Of 250,000 to 300,000 clones in the sample, nearly 90% were seen once. The sequenced material came from PBMCs. The receptors here all came from a young woman in good health and CMV-seronegative. Both conserved end residues are part of each CDR3. The D gene is left open where the match is weak. For some rows the clone size is stated as once, few or many, or as a class when expanded; others skip it.

J,D,size,V,DNA,CDR3
TRBJ2-7,NA,NA,TRBV19,TGTGCCGCGGGATTCTCCTACGAGCAGTACTTC,CAAGFSYEQYF
TRBJ2-7,TRBD1,NA,TRBV9,TGTGCCAGCAGCGTAGAGGACAGGAGCTCCTACGAGCAGTACTTC,CASSVEDRSSYEQYF
TRBJ2-1,TRBD2,NA,TRBV2,TGTGCCAGCTTACTAGCGACCAATGAGCAGTTCTTC,CASLLATNEQFF
TRBJ1-4,NA,NA,TRBV9,TGTGCCAGCAGCGTAGGTGGCAGTCCTAATGAAAAACTGTTTTTT,CASSVGGSPNEKLFF
TRBJ1-6,NA,NA,TRBV30,TGTGCCCTTAATAGGGGAGGGTCCTATAATTCACCCCTCCACTTT,CALNRGGSYNSPLHF
TRBJ2-2,NA,once,TRBV9,TGTGCCAGCAGCGTAGAAGGGGGGAACACCGGGGAGCTGTTTTTT,CASSVEGGNTGELFF
TRBJ1-4,TRBD1,NA,TRBV6-1,TGTGCCAGCAGTGAAGACGGACAGGGAGAACTTCCTTTTAATGAAAAACTGTTTTTT,CASSEDGQGELPFNEKLFF
TRBJ2-7,NA,NA,TRBV5-6,TGTGCCAGCAGCTTGGCCTGGGGAGTCGGCTACGAGCAGTACTTC,CASSLAWGVGYEQYF
TRBJ1-6,NA,NA,TRBV28,TGTGCCAGCGGGAGAAGTACAGGGTATATATCACCCCTCCACTTT,CASGRSTGYISPLHF
TRBJ2-5,NA,NA,TRBV28,TGTGCCAGCAGCCAAACCGCGGAGGGGGAGACCCAGTACTTC,CASSQTAEGETQYF
TRBJ1-6,TRBD1,NA,TRBV4-2,TGTGCCAGCAGCCCACCACCCCAGGGGGCTGGATTCGTTAGTTCACCCCTCCACTTT,CASSPPPQGAGFVSSPLHF
TRBJ1-5,NA,NA,TRBV7-7,TGTGCCAGCAGCTTAGCAGCGCGGGGGGAGTTGTTCAATCAGCCCCAGCATTTT,CASSLAARGELFNQPQHF
TRBJ2-5,NA,NA,TRBV29-1,TGCAGCGTGAACGCCGGGATCCAAGAGACCCAGTACTTC,CSVNAGIQETQYF
TRBJ2-3,TRBD2,NA,TRBV7-2,TGTGCCAGCAGCTTAGGCGGCGGGGGGGCTCGGGATACGCAGTATTTT,CASSLGGGGARDTQYF
TRBJ1-4,NA,NA,TRBV4-1,TGCGCCAGCAGCCAGGTGACAGCAACTAATGAAAAACTGTTTTTT,CASSQVTATNEKLFF
TRBJ1-2,TRBD1,NA,TRBV13,TGTGCCAGCAGCAACCCGACAGGGGGCGCGTATGGCTACACCTTC,CASSNPTGGAYGYTF
TRBJ2-3,TRBD2,NA,TRBV11-3,TGTGCCAGCAGCCCGCGGGGGACCCACACAGATACGCAGTATTTT,CASSPRGTHTDTQYF
TRBJ2-2,TRBD2,NA,TRBV4-2,TGTGCCAGCAGCCAAGTCCCCCCCGCTAGCGGGGTCGGGAACACCGGGGAGCTGTTTTTT,CASSQVPPASGVGNTGELFF
TRBJ1-5,NA,once,TRBV4-3,TGCGCCAGCAGCCAAGAGCCGGGGCGGGGTCAGCCCCAGCATTTT,CASSQEPGRGQPQHF
TRBJ2-1,TRBD1,NA,TRBV7-7,TGTGCCAGCAGCTCCGGGACAGGGGTCGGGGATGAGCAGTTCTTC,CASSSGTGVGDEQFF
TRBJ1-6,NA,NA,TRBV25-1,TGTGCCAGCAGTGAAGTAGGGAGTTCACCCCTCCACTTT,CASSEVGSSPLHF
TRBJ2-1,NA,NA,TRBV19,TGTGCCAGTAGTATCCCGGCCAGGGTTCCCTACAATGAGCAGTTCTTC,CASSIPARVPYNEQFF
TRBJ2-5,TRBD1,NA,TRBV29-1,TGCAGCGTTACCATGACAGGGGGTTCAGAGACCCAGTACTTC,CSVTMTGGSETQYF
TRBJ1-4,NA,NA,TRBV5-1,TGCGCCAGCAGCTTGGAAGGCCAGGGTAATGAAAAACTGTTTTTT,CASSLEGQGNEKLFF
TRBJ2-2,TRBD2,NA,TRBV5-1,TGCGCCAGCAGGACGAAAGCGGGGGAAATAACCGGGGAGCTGTTTTTT,CASRTKAGEITGELFF
TRBJ2-3,NA,NA,TRBV5-1,TGCGCCAGCAGCTTGGGTCAGGGCGCAGATACGCAGTATTTT,CASSLGQGADTQYF
TRBJ2-2,TRBD1,NA,TRBV18,TGTGCCAGCTCACCACCTAGGGGGCTGGGCACCGGGGAGCTGTTTTTT,CASSPPRGLGTGELFF
TRBJ2-7,NA,NA,TRBV28,TGTGCCAGCAGTTTAGTGACCAGGGGTGGCTACGAGCAGTACTTC,CASSLVTRGGYEQYF
TRBJ1-5,NA,once,TRBV19,TGTGCCAGTAGTCCAGGCAATCAGCCCCAGCATTTT,CASSPGNQPQHF
TRBJ2-1,TRBD1,NA,TRBV4-3,TGCGCCAGCAGCCAAGATCGAGGGGGCCTGACCTACAATGAGCAGTTCTTC,CASSQDRGGLTYNEQFF
TRBJ1-5,NA,NA,TRBV7-9,TGTGCCAGCAGCTTAGGTTCCCCCCGGGTTTTGCAGCCCCAGCATTTT,CASSLGSPRVLQPQHF
TRBJ2-7,TRBD2,once,TRBV2,TGTGCCAGCAGTCCTAGCGGGGGTCTCTCCTACGAGCAGTACTTC,CASSPSGGLSYEQYF
TRBJ2-3,TRBD1,NA,TRBV6-5,TGTGCCAGCAGTTACTGGGCAGGGGGTAGCACAGATACGCAGTATTTT,CASSYWAGGSTDTQYF
TRBJ1-5,NA,NA,TRBV6-5,TGTGCCAGCAGAGCCGGGGGAGGCAATCAGCCCCAGCATTTT,CASRAGGGNQPQHF
TRBJ1-5,NA,NA,TRBV6-6,TGTGCCAGCAGTTGGGGAGCTTATCAGCCCCAGCATTTT,CASSWGAYQPQHF
TRBJ1-6,NA,once,TRBV13,TGTGCCAGCAGAATACAGGGCTCGAGCTCCTATAATTCACCCCTCCACTTT,CASRIQGSSSYNSPLHF
TRBJ1-5,NA,NA,TRBV30,TGTGCCTGGGGACACGAAAATAGCAATCAGCCCCAGCATTTT,CAWGHENSNQPQHF
TRBJ2-5,TRBD2,once,TRBV5-1,TGCGCCAGCAGCTTGGCGGATAGCGGGGTCATGGAGACCCAGTACTTC,CASSLADSGVMETQYF
TRBJ1-1,NA,NA,TRBV9,TGTGCCAGCAGCGTAGACGGACAGATGAACACTGAAGCTTTCTTT,CASSVDGQMNTEAFF
TRBJ1-6,TRBD1,NA,TRBV27,TGTGCCAGCAGTTTATCGCCCACAGGGGGAGTTTCACCCCTCCACTTT,CASSLSPTGGVSPLHF
TRBJ2-7,TRBD2,NA,TRBV9,TGTGCCAGCAGCCCAGCGGGGGATCCCTACGAGCAGTACTTC,CASSPAGDPYEQYF
TRBJ1-2,NA,NA,TRBV6-5,TGTGCCAGCAGCTCAGGGTTTGGCTACACCTTC,CASSSGFGYTF
TRBJ1-1,NA,NA,TRBV29-1,TGCAGCGTTGAGGAGGGAGGCACTGAAGCTTTCTTT,CSVEEGGTEAFF
TRBJ1-2,TRBD1,few,TRBV18,TGTGCCAGCTCATCGACAGGGGACTATGGCTACACCTTC,CASSSTGDYGYTF
TRBJ2-3,NA,NA,TRBV6-1,TGTGCCAGCAGGCGAGACACAGATACGCAGTATTTT,CASRRDTDTQYF
TRBJ2-1,TRBD2,NA,TRBV27,TGTGCCAGCAGTTCCCCAGGACTAGCGGGAGACCCTAGGTATGAGCAGTTCTTC,CASSSPGLAGDPRYEQFF
TRBJ2-7,NA,NA,TRBV4-3,TGCGCCAGCAGCCAAGCTTATCACATGACCCAGGATCCCTACGAGCAGTACTTC,CASSQAYHMTQDPYEQYF
TRBJ1-6,NA,NA,TRBV5-4,TGTGCCAGCAGCTTGGTGGGAGTGAATTCACCCCTCCACTTT,CASSLVGVNSPLHF
TRBJ2-3,NA,NA,TRBV5-1,TGCGCCAGCAGTTTGAGGGGGAAAGGCACAGATACGCAGTATTTT,CASSLRGKGTDTQYF
TRBJ1-4,TRBD1,NA,TRBV5-8,TGTGCCAGCAGCTTGGCCAGGGGGCAGGGTGAAAAACTGTTTTTT,CASSLARGQGEKLFF
TRBJ1-1,NA,NA,TRBV7-3,TGTGCCAGCAGCTCCCAGGGGACCACTGAAGCTTTCTTT,CASSSQGTTEAFF
TRBJ2-7,NA,NA,TRBV11-2,TGTGCCAGCAGCTTAAAACCCCCGCGCGCGGACTACGAGCAGTACTTC,CASSLKPPRADYEQYF
TRBJ1-6,NA,NA,TRBV5-1,TGCGCCAGCAGCTTTCGACCAGGGTTTCGGAATTCACCCCTCCACTTT,CASSFRPGFRNSPLHF